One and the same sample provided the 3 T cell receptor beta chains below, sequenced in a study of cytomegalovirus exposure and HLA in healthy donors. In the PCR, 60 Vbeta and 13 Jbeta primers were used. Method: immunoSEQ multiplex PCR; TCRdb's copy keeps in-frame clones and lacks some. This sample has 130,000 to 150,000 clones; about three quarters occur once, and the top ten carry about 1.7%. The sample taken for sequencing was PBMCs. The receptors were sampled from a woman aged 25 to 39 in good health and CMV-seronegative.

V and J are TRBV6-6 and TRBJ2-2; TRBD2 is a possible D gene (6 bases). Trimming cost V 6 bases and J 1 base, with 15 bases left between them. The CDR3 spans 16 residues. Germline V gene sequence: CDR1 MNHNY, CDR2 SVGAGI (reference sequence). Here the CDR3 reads CASSILAGGNTGELFF. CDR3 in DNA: TGTGCCAGCAGCATTCTAGCCGGGGGGAACACCGGGGAGCTGTTTTTT.

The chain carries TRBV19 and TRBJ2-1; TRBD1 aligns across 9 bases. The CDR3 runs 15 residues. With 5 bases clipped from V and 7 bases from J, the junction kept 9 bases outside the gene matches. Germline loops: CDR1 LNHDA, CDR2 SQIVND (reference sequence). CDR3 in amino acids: CASSSRTGVRNEQFF. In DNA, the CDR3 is TGTGCCAGTAGTTCGCGGACAGGGGTTCGGAATGAGCAGTTCTTC.

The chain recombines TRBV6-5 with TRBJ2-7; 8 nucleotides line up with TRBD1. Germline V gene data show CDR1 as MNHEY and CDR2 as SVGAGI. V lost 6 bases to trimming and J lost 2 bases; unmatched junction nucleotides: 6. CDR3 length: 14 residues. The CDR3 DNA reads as TGTGCCAGCAGGGAAACAGGGGGACCCTACGAGCAGTACTTC. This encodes CASRETGGPYEQYF.